These 21 T cell receptor beta chains were all obtained from the same sample, sequenced in a study of T cell responses to AZD1222 COVID-19 vaccine. TCRdb's table, derived via immunoSEQ multiplex PCR, lists solely in-frame clones and lacks some. The sample has some 92,000 clones; approximately 88% are singletons. The sample consisted of peripheral blood, taken on day 0 of AZD1222 vaccination. The source is an adult in good health.

This clone has just one count. The chain employs TRBV4-3 and TRBJ2-1; 7 bases are a match to TRBD2. There are 16 residues in the CDR3. The germline V gene encodes CDR1 LGHNA and CDR2 YSLEER. V lost 0 bases and J lost 3; bases outside the gene matches: 5. The CDR3 nucleotides read TGCGCCAGCAGCCAAGATGGAGGGAGGGGCTACAATGAGCAGTTCTTC. It yields the protein CASSQDGGRGYNEQFF.

This clone was seen only once. The chain uses TRBV7-8 and TRBJ1-5; the D gene is possibly TRBD1 (5 bases). Deletions cut 4 bases from V and 5 bases from J, with 9 bases between. CDR3 length: 13 amino acids. CDR1 and CDR2 from the germline V gene are SGHVS and FQNEAQ. CDR3 DNA sequence: TGTGCCAGCAGCTCCGGGACTCATCAGCCCCAGCATTTT. Translating gives CASSSGTHQPQHF.

This chain uses TRBV2 with TRBJ1-1, with a possible D match to TRBD1 (5 bases). The CDR3 covers 14 residues. With 2 bases removed from V and 0 bases from J, the gap between germline ends came to 7 bases. CDR1 is SNHLY and CDR2 is FYNNEI in the germline V gene. The CDR3 loop is CASSERDLNTEAFF. CDR3 nucleotide sequence: TGTGCCAGCAGTGAACGGGACTTGAACACTGAAGCTTTCTTT.

This chain uses TRBV6-1 with TRBJ2-3; maybe TRBD1 (5 bases). Trimming shortened V by 2 bases and J by 2 bases, and 14 bases separated the two germline ends. CDR1 is MNHNS and CDR2 is SASEGT in the germline V gene. This CDR3 has 16 residues. CDR3 region: CASSEWKGSITDTQYF. As DNA, the CDR3 is TGTGCCAGCAGTGAATGGAAGGGGTCTATCACAGATACGCAGTATTTT.

The chain is built from TRBV5-1 and TRBJ1-1; weak D call: TRBD1 (6 bases). The CDR3 is 15 residues long. Trimming took off 3 bases at V and 1 base at J, with 13 bases between the two ends. Germline lookup yields CDR1 SGHRS and CDR2 YFSETQ. The CDR3 DNA is TGCGCCAGCAGCTGGAGGCTACAGGGGAACACTGAAGCTTTCTTT. Translated: CASSWRLQGNTEAFF.

V and J are TRBV21-1 and TRBJ2-7; the table calls TRBD2, which could not be checked here. TRBV21-1 is tagged as a pseudogene. This CDR3 has 16 residues. The CDR3 coding sequence is TGTGCCAGCAGCAAAAGGGGTAGCGGGAGCGGTCACGAGCAGTACTTC. Residues: CASSKRGSGSGHEQYF.

The chain carries TRBV12-3 or TRBV12-4 and TRBJ1-1; D ambiguous. This CDR3 is 13 amino acids long. Trimming removed 0 bases from V and 5 bases from J, with 7 bases in between. The CDR3 sequence: CASSLAGVTEAFF. The CDR3 nucleotides read TGTGCCAGCAGTTTAGCTGGGGTTACTGAAGCTTTCTTT.

The J gene is TRBJ1-1, the V gene TRBV5-1; 7 bases are a match to TRBD1. V shed 0 bases and J 3 bases; nucleotides not matched to a gene: 5. Germline CDR1 and CDR2: SGHRS and YFSETQ. The CDR3 covers 15 residues. In nucleotides, the CDR3 is TGCGCCAGCAGCTTGGTGGCAGGGGGGTACACTGAAGCTTTCTTT. Translating it yields CASSLVAGGYTEAFF.

The V call is TRBV19, the J call TRBJ1-1; no definite D call. The ends were cut back, 4 bases at V and 4 bases at J, with 13 bases in the middle. Germline CDR1 LNHDA, CDR2 SQIVND (reference sequence). There are 14 residues in the CDR3. CDR3 sequence: CASSRDRESTEAFF. The CDR3 coding sequence is TGTGCCAGTAGTAGGGATCGGGAAAGCACTGAAGCTTTCTTT.

The chain links TRBV5-4 to TRBJ2-5, with a possible D match to TRBD1 (5 bases). The germline V and J ends were trimmed by 2 bases and 5 bases, with 13 bases remaining between them. CDR3 size: 14 residues. Germline V gene data show CDR1 as SGHNT and CDR2 as YYREEE (reference sequence). CDR3 loop: CASSLIRASETQYF. In DNA, the CDR3 is TGTGCCAGCAGCTTAATCAGGGCTTCGGAGACCCAGTACTTC.

The J gene is TRBJ2-5, the V gene TRBV14; D remains unclear. Per germline, CDR1 SGHDN and CDR2 FVKESK. V dropped 0 bases and J dropped 1 base, with 6 bases sitting between them. The CDR3 loop spans 14 amino acids. CDR3 residues: CASSQDYGQETQYF. In DNA, the CDR3 is TGTGCCAGCAGCCAAGACTACGGCCAAGAGACCCAGTACTTC.

V gene TRBV7-9 combines with J gene TRBJ1-5; unclear D gene. V was pared by 5 bases and J by 6 bases, with 11 bases between. The CDR3 length is 13 residues. Germline CDR1 and CDR2: SEHNR and FQNEAQ (reference sequence). CDR3 sequence: CASSPGRVQPQHF. The CDR3 DNA reads TGTGCCAGCAGCCCAGGACGCGTTCAGCCCCAGCATTTT.

The rearrangement joins TRBV9 to TRBJ1-2, with a possible D match to TRBD1 (5 bases). CDR1 is SGDLS, CDR2 YYNGEE, per germline. This CDR3 region has 13 residues. The germline V and J ends were trimmed by 1 base and 4 bases, with 8 bases remaining between them. The chain's CDR3 is CASSVQGSYGYTF. Here the CDR3 DNA reads TGTGCCAGCAGCGTACAGGGATCCTATGGCTACACCTTC.

This clone has just a few counts. This chain joins TRBV5-5 and TRBJ1-5; D may be TRBD1 (6 bases). The CDR3 spans 15 residues. Per the germline V gene, CDR1 is SGHKS and CDR2 is YYEKEE (reference sequence). Trimming removed 2 bases at V and 4 bases at J, with 13 bases between. The CDR3 DNA sequence: TGTGCCAGCAGCTTTGACGGGACACGGAATCAGCCCCAGCATTTT. The encoded protein is CASSFDGTRNQPQHF.

CDR3: CASSFQGGAEAFF. CDR3 bases: TGTGCCAGCAGTTTTCAGGGAGGCGCTGAAGCTTTCTTT. This chain joins TRBV12-3 or TRBV12-4 and TRBJ1-1, with D maybe TRBD1 (5 bases). Trimming stripped 3 bases from V and 6 bases from J, with 11 bases between. The CDR3 contains 13 residues.

The chain employs TRBV18 and TRBJ1-3; a possible D gene is TRBD1 (5 bases). The CDR3 loop spans 16 amino acids. Trimming pared 3 bases from V and 0 bases from J, leaving 12 bases between. Germline V CDR1 and CDR2: KGHSH, LQKENI. CDR3 in DNA: TGTGCCAGCTCACCTCTCGGAGGGGACTCTGGAAACACCATATATTTT. This encodes CASSPLGGDSGNTIYF.

The V and J genes are TRBV6-2 or TRBV6-3 and TRBJ2-7; 12 bases are a match to TRBD2. Germline CDR1 and CDR2: MNHEY and SVGEGT. J lost 2 bases, V lost 2 bases, and 7 bases had no gene match. CDR3 length: 17 residues. The CDR3 reads CASSYGLAGIVTYEQYF. CDR3 nucleotide sequence: TGTGCCAGCAGTTACGGACTAGCGGGAATTGTAACCTACGAGCAGTACTTC.

This chain connects TRBV29-1 to TRBJ2-1, with a weak D call TRBD2 (5 bases). CDR3 length: 14 amino acids. Trimming removed 4 bases at V and 3 bases at J, with 13 bases between. Looked up from germline, CDR1 is SQVTM and CDR2 is ANQGSEA. The DNA of the CDR3 is TGCAGCGTTGTCTACGAGCGGTTCTACAATGAGCAGTTCTTC. It specifies CSVVYERFYNEQFF.

The V gene is TRBV11-2, the J gene TRBJ2-7; D might be TRBD1 (5 bases). V lost 1 base, J lost 3 bases, and 7 bases lay in between. The germline gives CDR1 SGHAT, CDR2 FQNNGV. This CDR3 spans 13 amino acids. The CDR3: CASSLGQLYEQYF. The CDR3 nucleotides are TGTGCCAGCAGCTTAGGACAGCTCTACGAGCAGTACTTC.

The chain joins TRBV13 to TRBJ2-7, with no clear D. Germline assignment: CDR1 PRHDT and CDR2 FYEKMQ (reference sequence). Trimming left V 4 bases short and J 0 bases short, with 7 bases between. This CDR3 region has 13 residues. The chain's CDR3 is CASSSRISYEQYF. The CDR3, as DNA: TGTGCCAGCAGCTCCAGGATCTCCTACGAGCAGTACTTC.

The J gene is TRBJ2-7, the V gene TRBV7-9, with D perhaps matching TRBD1 (5 bases). The CDR3 has 14 residues. CDR1 is SEHNR, CDR2 FQNEAQ, per germline (reference sequence). Trimming stripped 1 base from V and 3 bases from J, with 10 bases between. The CDR3 DNA reads as TGTGCCAGCAGCTTAGACTCAGGGTACTACGAGCAGTACTTC. Translation: CASSLDSGYYEQYF.